Listed below are T cell receptor beta chains from one sample, sequenced in a study of cytomegalovirus exposure and HLA in healthy donors. The table came from immunoSEQ multiplex PCR; TCRdb's copy has only in-frame clones and leaves some out. The sample consists of around 150,000 clones, more than 60% of them appearing once. Sequenced sample: PBMCs. These receptors were collected from a woman in her 40s in good health and CMV-seropositive. The CDR3 runs from the conserved cysteine through the conserved F or W. The D gene is left open where the match is weak. Expanded clones are given a class, and other clones once, few, many or no size at all.

d_gene: TRBD2
j_gene: TRBJ2-5
v_gene: TRBV4-1
abundance: few
CDR3nt: TGCGCCAGCAGCCAAGGGCTAGCGGATTTCCAAGAGACCCAGTACTTC
CDR3aa: CASSQGLADFQETQYF

d_gene: TRBD1
j_gene: TRBJ1-4
v_gene: TRBV19
abundance: .
CDR3nt: TGTGCCAGTTGGAATTGGGGACAGAAGAATGAAAAACTGTTTTTT
CDR3aa: CASWNWGQKNEKLFF

d_gene: TRBD2
j_gene: TRBJ2-1
v_gene: TRBV9
abundance: once
CDR3nt: TGTGCCAGCAGTGGGGGGGACTCAGTGTCCAATGAGCAGTTCTTC
CDR3aa: CASSGGDSVSNEQFF

d_gene: .
j_gene: TRBJ1-1
v_gene: TRBV6-6
abundance: once
CDR3nt: TGTGCCAGCAGGCCGGCAGGGTTAACTGAAGCTTTCTTT
CDR3aa: CASRPAGLTEAFF

d_gene: .
j_gene: TRBJ1-2
v_gene: TRBV7-9
abundance: .
CDR3nt: TGTGCCAGCAGCTTAGTTAGACAGCCTAACTATGGCTACACCTTC
CDR3aa: CASSLVRQPNYGYTF

d_gene: TRBD2
j_gene: TRBJ2-7
v_gene: TRBV7-3
abundance: .
CDR3nt: TGTGCCAGCAGCATATCCGGGACTAGCGGAACCTACGAGCAGTACTTC
CDR3aa: CASSISGTSGTYEQYF

d_gene: .
j_gene: TRBJ1-1
v_gene: TRBV19
abundance: few
CDR3nt: TGTGCCAGTAGTATCTCCCTTGGGACAATAAACACTGAAGCTTTCTTT
CDR3aa: CASSISLGTINTEAFF

d_gene: .
j_gene: TRBJ1-3
v_gene: TRBV18
abundance: few
CDR3nt: TGTGCCAGCTCCCTTGACAGAAGCTCTGGAAACACCATATATTTT
CDR3aa: CASSLDRSSGNTIYF

d_gene: TRBD1
j_gene: TRBJ1-1
v_gene: TRBV29-1
abundance: .
CDR3nt: TGCAGCGTTGGGGCCACTTGGACAGGGGGACATGAAGCTTTCTTT
CDR3aa: CSVGATWTGGHEAFF

d_gene: .
j_gene: TRBJ1-5
v_gene: TRBV28
abundance: .
CDR3nt: TGTGCCGCCCGAACATTATATAGCAATCAGCCCCAGCATTTT
CDR3aa: CAARTLYSNQPQHF

d_gene: .
j_gene: TRBJ2-5
v_gene: TRBV7-2
abundance: .
CDR3nt: TGTGCCAGCAGCTTGGGAGGAAGGGTTGAGACCCAGTACTTC
CDR3aa: CASSLGGRVETQYF

d_gene: .
j_gene: TRBJ2-2
v_gene: TRBV28
abundance: .
CDR3nt: TGTGCCAGCAGTTTAGGGCCCCCCGGTTTAGGGGAGCTGTTTTTT
CDR3aa: CASSLGPPGLGELFF

d_gene: TRBD2
j_gene: TRBJ2-3
v_gene: TRBV25-1
abundance: few
CDR3nt: TGTGCCAGCATAGCGGGAGTAGGCACAGATACGCAGTATTTT
CDR3aa: CASIAGVGTDTQYF

d_gene: .
j_gene: TRBJ2-5
v_gene: TRBV7-9
abundance: .
CDR3nt: TGTGCCAGTAGCTTAGCGGGCAGGGGCCAAGAGACCCAGTACTTC
CDR3aa: CASSLAGRGQETQYF

d_gene: .
j_gene: TRBJ2-5
v_gene: TRBV18
abundance: .
CDR3nt: TGTGCCAGCTCACCTGACAGGAGGGAGACCCAGTACTTC
CDR3aa: CASSPDRRETQYF

d_gene: .
j_gene: TRBJ2-1
v_gene: TRBV18
abundance: .
CDR3nt: TGTGCCAGCTCACCACTACCGTCTAGCACTGAGCAGTTCTTC
CDR3aa: CASSPLPSSTEQFF

d_gene: .
j_gene: TRBJ1-1
v_gene: TRBV18
abundance: .
CDR3nt: TGTGCCAGCTCACCGATCCGAGGGGGGGCGATGAACACTGAAGCTTTCTTT
CDR3aa: CASSPIRGGAMNTEAFF

d_gene: .
j_gene: TRBJ2-5
v_gene: TRBV25-1
abundance: .
CDR3nt: TGTGCCAGCAGTAAGGAGGCGGAGACCCAGTACTTC
CDR3aa: CASSKEAETQYF

d_gene: .
j_gene: TRBJ2-2
v_gene: TRBV19
abundance: .
CDR3nt: TGTGCCAGTAGTACCTCGAACACCGGGGAGCTGTTTTTT
CDR3aa: CASSTSNTGELFF

d_gene: TRBD2
j_gene: TRBJ2-2
v_gene: TRBV5-1
abundance: .
CDR3nt: TGCGCCAGCAGGGCTAGCGGGAGTTCCGGGGAGCTGTTTTTT
CDR3aa: CASRASGSSGELFF

d_gene: .
j_gene: TRBJ1-3
v_gene: TRBV29-1
abundance: few
CDR3nt: TGCAGCGTTGTGGGGCCTGGAAACACCATATATTTT
CDR3aa: CSVVGPGNTIYF

d_gene: TRBD2
j_gene: TRBJ2-2
v_gene: TRBV7-9
abundance: .
CDR3nt: TGTGCCAGCAGCTTAGAGGTGACTAGCGGGAGGACAAACACCGGGGAGCTGTTTTTT
CDR3aa: CASSLEVTSGRTNTGELFF

d_gene: .
j_gene: TRBJ1-4
v_gene: TRBV11-2
abundance: .
CDR3nt: TGTGCCAGCAGTCGCGACACGTCGGATGAAAAACTGTTTTTT
CDR3aa: CASSRDTSDEKLFF

d_gene: .
j_gene: TRBJ1-5
v_gene: TRBV19
abundance: .
CDR3nt: TGTGCCAGTAGTGAACAGGGAAATCAGCCCCAGCATTTT
CDR3aa: CASSEQGNQPQHF

d_gene: TRBD2
j_gene: TRBJ2-1
v_gene: TRBV19
abundance: .
CDR3nt: TGTGCCAGTAGTATAGTTGCTAGCGGCTACAATGAGCAGTTCTTC
CDR3aa: CASSIVASGYNEQFF

d_gene: .
j_gene: TRBJ1-1
v_gene: TRBV21-1
abundance: few
CDR3nt: TGTGCCAGCAGCAAAGGACAGGTGTTGAACACTGAAGCTTTCTTT
CDR3aa: CASSKGQVLNTEAFF

d_gene: .
j_gene: TRBJ1-2
v_gene: TRBV21-1
abundance: .
CDR3nt: TGTGCCAGCAGCTTCCCCGGGACACCTTGGCCCCACGGCTATGGCTACACCTTC
CDR3aa: CASSFPGTPWPHGYGYTF

d_gene: TRBD2
j_gene: TRBJ2-2
v_gene: TRBV7-9
abundance: .
CDR3nt: TGTGCCAGCAGCTCCGGACTAGCGGGAGTTACCGGGGAGCTGTTTTTT
CDR3aa: CASSSGLAGVTGELFF

d_gene: TRBD1
j_gene: TRBJ2-7
v_gene: TRBV28
abundance: .
CDR3nt: TGTGCCAGCAGTTCCCGACAGGGGGTGAAGATCTACGAGCAGTACTTC
CDR3aa: CASSSRQGVKIYEQYF

d_gene: .
j_gene: TRBJ2-5
v_gene: TRBV15
abundance: .
CDR3nt: TGTGCCACCAGCAGAGTCGGGCCAGGGCGGGAGACCCAGTACTTC
CDR3aa: CATSRVGPGRETQYF

d_gene: TRBD1
j_gene: TRBJ2-6
v_gene: TRBV5-6
abundance: .
CDR3nt: TGTGCCAGCAGCTTGGGACAGGGGGTCTCTGGGGCCAACGTCCTGACTTTC
CDR3aa: CASSLGQGVSGANVLTF

d_gene: TRBD2
j_gene: TRBJ2-5
v_gene: TRBV6-1
abundance: .
CDR3nt: TGTGCCAGCAGTGAAATCAGCCTAGCGGGAGGTTGGGAGACCCAGTACTTC
CDR3aa: CASSEISLAGGWETQYF

d_gene: TRBD2
j_gene: TRBJ2-7
v_gene: TRBV28
abundance: .
CDR3nt: TGTGCCAGCAGCCGGGGGGGGCCTCCCTACGAGCAGTACTTC
CDR3aa: CASSRGGPPYEQYF

d_gene: TRBD2
j_gene: TRBJ2-1
v_gene: TRBV11-3
abundance: .
CDR3nt: TGTGCCAGCAGCCCCGGACTAGCGGCCAACAATGAGCAGTTCTTC
CDR3aa: CASSPGLAANNEQFF